Below, 27 T cell receptor beta chains from the same sample are listed, as sequenced in a study of cytomegalovirus exposure and HLA in healthy donors. Amplification used 60 Vbeta primers and 13 Jbeta primers. Some clones are missing from TCRdb's copy, which holds only in-frame ones; the method was immunoSEQ multiplex PCR. The sample includes around 150,000 clones, around three quarters of them seen just once. Sequencing was carried out using PBMCs. The receptor source for this set is a man aged 40-49 years in good health and CMV-seropositive.

The chain couples TRBV5-1 to TRBJ2-1; D possibly corresponds to TRBD2 (5 bases). Trimming pared 5 bases from V and 9 bases from J, leaving 18 bases between. Germline CDR1 reads SGHRS; CDR2 reads YFSETQ. The CDR3 is made up of 14 amino acids. The CDR3 region is CASSGAERGREQFF. The CDR3 bases are TGCGCCAGCAGTGGCGCGGAGCGCGGGCGTGAGCAGTTCTTC. Filled out from reference TRBV5-1 and TRBJ2-1, the complete variable domain reads KAGVTQTPRYLIKTRGQQVTLSCSPISGHRSVSWYQQTPGQGLQFLFEYFSETQRNKGNFPGRFSGRQFSNSRSEMNVSTLELGDSALYLCASSGAERGREQFFGPGTRLTVL.

The gene calls are TRBV6-5 and TRBJ1-5, with no clear D. The CDR3 totals 14 residues. Germline V gene lookup returns CDR1 MNHEY and CDR2 SVGAGI. V lost 6 bases to trimming and J lost 2 bases, with 11 bases between them. CDR3 DNA: TGTGCCAGCAGCCCGGGTAGCGGCAATCAGCCCCAGCATTTT. This gives the protein CASSPGSGNQPQHF.

This clone has a single count. The CDR3 region has the DNA TGTGCCAGCAGTTTAGGGACAAACTATGGCTACACCTTC. Its translation: CASSLGTNYGYTF. The V and J genes are TRBV28 and TRBJ1-2; D perhaps matches TRBD1 (6 bases). V was pared by 2 bases and J by 2 bases, with 6 bases between. The CDR3 has 13 residues. From germline, CDR1 is MDHEN and CDR2 SYDVKM.

The gene calls are TRBV19 and TRBJ1-1, with 7 bases matching TRBD1. This CDR3 is built from 13 residues. With 2 bases clipped from V and 3 bases from J, the junction kept 0 bases outside the gene matches. Germline V CDR1 and CDR2: LNHDA, SQIVND (reference sequence). The CDR3 loop reads CASSIQGDTEAFF. CDR3 DNA: TGTGCCAGTAGTATACAGGGGGACACTGAAGCTTTCTTT.

The V gene is TRBV11-2, the J gene TRBJ2-7, with 9 positions matching TRBD2. Germline trimming cut 3 bases from V and 5 bases from J; bases unmatched to any gene: 5. The CDR3 is made up of 14 amino acids. Germline lookup yields CDR1 SGHAT and CDR2 FQNNGV. The CDR3: CASSFSGRYDEQYF. The CDR3 nucleotides are TGTGCCAGCAGCTTTAGCGGGAGATACGACGAGCAGTACTTC.

The table lists this clone with a few counts. This rearrangement joins TRBV29-1 to TRBJ2-1; 10 nucleotides align to TRBD2. The CDR3 length is 15 residues. V shed 5 bases and J 7 bases; nucleotides not matched to a gene: 11. Germline V gives CDR1 SQVTM, CDR2 ANQGSEA. The CDR3 DNA reads as TGCAGCGTTCAGCCCCTAGCGGGAGCCATGAATGAGCAGTTCTTC. It specifies CSVQPLAGAMNEQFF.

The chain uses TRBV6-1 and TRBJ2-7; a weak D match, TRBD2 (5 bases). This CDR3 is built from 15 residues. CDR1 MNHNS and CDR2 SASEGT come from the germline V gene. The V end was cut by 6 bases, the J end by 3 bases, with 18 bases between. For the CDR3, the DNA is TGTGCCAGCAGCCTATCCTCGGCCGCGGGCTACGAGCAGTACTTC. It yields the protein CASSLSSAAGYEQYF.

The chain has TRBV11-2 and TRBJ2-1; a possible D gene is TRBD1 (5 bases). The V end was cut by 4 bases, the J end by 2 bases, with 12 bases between. In germline, CDR1 is SGHAT, CDR2 FQNNGV. CDR3 length equals 15 residues. CDR3 in amino acids: CASSSLKGAYNEQFF. The CDR3 region has the DNA TGTGCCAGCAGCTCCCTAAAAGGGGCCTACAATGAGCAGTTCTTC. The complete variable domain, with remaining parts taken from reference TRBV11-2 and TRBJ2-1, reads EAGVAQSPRYKIIEKRQSVAFWCNPISGHATLYWYQQILGQGPKLLIQFQNNGVVDDSQLPKDRFSAERLKGVDSTLKIQPAKLEDSAVYLCASSSLKGAYNEQFFGPGTRLTVL.

This clone appeared once. The chain employs TRBV11-1 and TRBJ1-1; D gene uncertain. The CDR3 sequence is 13 residues long. Per germline, CDR1 SGHAT and CDR2 FQDESV (reference sequence). V shed 4 bases and J shed 5 bases, with 11 bases lying between them. The CDR3 region has the DNA TGTGCCAGCAGCTCCCTACGCTGGACTGAAGCTTTCTTT. It encodes CASSSLRWTEAFF.

The chain has TRBV5-1 and TRBJ2-1; 9 nucleotides agree with TRBD2. Germline V CDR1 and CDR2: SGHRS, YFSETQ. V lost 0 bases, J lost 5 bases, and 6 bases stayed unmatched. The CDR3 is 16 amino acids. In DNA form, the CDR3 reads TGCGCCAGCAGCTTGGTTCTAGCGGGACGCAACAATGAGCAGTTCTTC. It yields the protein CASSLVLAGRNNEQFF.

V gene TRBV11-2 combines with J gene TRBJ1-2; D call uncertain. This CDR3 contains 12 residues. V lost 5 bases, J lost 8 bases, and 12 bases lay in between. CDR1 is SGHAT, CDR2 FQNNGV, per germline. CDR3 coding DNA: TGTGCCAGCAGCCCCAGCGGGAAGGGCTACACCTTC. Protein sequence: CASSPSGKGYTF.

V usage is TRBV19 and J usage is TRBJ2-7; 10 bases map to TRBD1. The CDR3 runs to 14 residues. Germline CDR1 is LNHDA and CDR2 is SQIVND (reference sequence). Trimming at V came to 5 bases and at J to 2 bases, leaving 3 bases not matched to a gene. The CDR3 nucleotides read TGTGCCAGTAGTGGCGACAGGGGGCCCTACGAGCAGTACTTC. The encoded protein is CASSGDRGPYEQYF.

This chain connects TRBV28 to TRBJ1-1; 11 bases are a match to TRBD1. In germline, CDR1 is MDHEN, CDR2 SYDVKM. The J segment lost 10 bases and the V segment lost 2 bases, leaving 15 bases of the junction unmatched. The CDR3 spans 17 residues. This CDR3 is CASSLTDGQGALRGAFF. The CDR3, as DNA: TGTGCCAGCAGTTTAACAGATGGACAGGGGGCATTAAGGGGAGCTTTCTTT.

The chain joins TRBV1 to TRBJ2-1; TRBD2 is the table's D call, not checked against the DNA. TRBV1 represents a pseudogene. CDR3 size: 14 residues. For the CDR3, the DNA is TGCACCAGCAGCCATGTTCCCGGAGACAATGAGCAGTTCTTC. It encodes CTSSHVPGDNEQFF.

This chain connects TRBV19 to TRBJ1-2; TRBD1 is a possible D gene (5 bases). Trimming cost V 7 bases and J 2 bases, with 11 bases left between them. CDR1 is LNHDA and CDR2 is SQIVND in the germline V gene (reference sequence). CDR3 length: 13 amino acids. The CDR3 spells CASKVQGNYGYTF. In DNA, the CDR3 is TGTGCCAGTAAGGTCCAGGGAAACTATGGCTACACCTTC.

The sample holds a few counts of this clone. This chain uses TRBV4-2 with TRBJ2-2, with TRBD2 matching 9 bases. The germline V gene has CDR1 LGHNA and CDR2 YNFKEQ. This CDR3 is built from 17 residues. V dropped 1 base and J dropped 6; count of bases not matched to a gene: 9. CDR3 in DNA: TGTGCCAGCAGCCAAGGTTTAGCGGGAGTATCGGCCGGGGAGCTGTTTTTT. Translation gives CASSQGLAGVSAGELFF.

The chain recombines TRBV7-2 with TRBJ2-3; D remains unclear. The germline V gene encodes CDR1 SGHTA and CDR2 FQGNSA. V was shortened by 1 base and J by 0 bases, with 5 bases between the two germline ends. The CDR3 loop spans 14 amino acids. The CDR3 here is CASSLGLSTDTQYF. CDR3 in DNA: TGTGCCAGCAGCTTAGGCCTAAGCACAGATACGCAGTATTTT.

The chain is built from TRBV14 and TRBJ1-4; D unresolved. From germline, CDR1 is SGHDN and CDR2 FVKESK. V was clipped by 1 base and J by 11 bases, with 14 bases between them. CDR3 length: 14 amino acids. DNA of the CDR3: TGTGCCAGCAGCCAAGTTAGTGCGTCGGGGAAACTGTTTTTT. Protein product: CASSQVSASGKLFF.

The V and J genes are TRBV28 and TRBJ1-1, with D possibly TRBD1 on 5 matching bases. Between the trimmed V and J ends, which lost 8 bases and 3 bases, there was a span of 10 bases. The CDR3 is 12 residues long. The germline CDR1 and CDR2 sequences are MDHEN and SYDVKM. For the CDR3, the DNA is TGTGCCAGCGGTGGGGGGGACACTGAAGCTTTCTTT. This gives the protein CASGGGDTEAFF.

The chain recombines TRBV7-2 with TRBJ1-5; tentatively, D is TRBD1 (5 bases). Germline values: CDR1 SGHTA, CDR2 FQGNSA. The CDR3 runs to 15 residues. V lost 4 bases to trimming and J lost 5 bases, with 15 bases between them. The CDR3 protein is CASSWTSDSDQPQHF. CDR3 bases: TGTGCCAGCAGCTGGACAAGTGACAGTGATCAGCCCCAGCATTTT.

The chain links TRBV5-1 to TRBJ2-2; 13 nucleotides line up with TRBD2. This CDR3 contains 16 residues. The germline gives CDR1 SGHRS, CDR2 YFSETQ. V lost 4 bases, J lost 5 bases, and 5 bases stayed unmatched. The CDR3 protein is CASSPKTSGRTGELFF. CDR3 coding DNA: TGCGCCAGCAGCCCTAAGACTAGCGGGAGGACCGGGGAGCTGTTTTTT. The whole variable domain, remainder taken from reference TRBV5-1 and TRBJ2-2, is KAGVTQTPRYLIKTRGQQVTLSCSPISGHRSVSWYQQTPGQGLQFLFEYFSETQRNKGNFPGRFSGRQFSNSRSEMNVSTLELGDSALYLCASSPKTSGRTGELFFGEGSRLTVL.

This chain joins TRBV19 and TRBJ2-5; no reliable D call. The V end lost 0 bases, the J end lost 5 bases, and 7 bases lay between the germline ends. The CDR3 runs to 13 residues. CDR1 is LNHDA, CDR2 SQIVND, per germline (reference sequence). The CDR3 loop is CASSIEREETQYF. The DNA for the CDR3 is TGTGCCAGTAGTATAGAGCGTGAGGAGACCCAGTACTTC.

This clone was observed a single time. The chain joins TRBV6-5 to TRBJ1-1; D might be TRBD1 (5 bases). From germline, CDR1 is MNHEY and CDR2 SVGAGI. The CDR3 runs to 15 residues. V lost 2 bases and J lost 9, with 19 bases in between. CDR3 DNA sequence: TGTGCCAGCAGTTACCTCCAGGGACGGGGGGTGAAAGCTTTCTTT. Its protein product is CASSYLQGRGVKAFF.

This chain joins TRBV11-2 and TRBJ2-7; 9 bases are shared with TRBD2. CDR1 is SGHAT and CDR2 is FQNNGV in the germline V gene. The CDR3 is 14 amino acids. V was clipped by 6 bases and J by 4 bases; unmatched bases: 7. This chain's CDR3 is CASSGREGLYEQYF. The CDR3 DNA reads as TGTGCCAGCAGTGGGCGGGAGGGCCTGTACGAGCAGTACTTC.

J is TRBJ2-6 and V is TRBV28; D remains ambiguous. V was trimmed by 8 bases and J by 0 bases, leaving 11 bases between them. This CDR3 contains 15 residues. Germline CDR1 reads MDHEN; CDR2 reads SYDVKM. The CDR3 here is CASLPGSSGANVLTF. DNA of the CDR3: TGTGCCAGCCTCCCGGGTAGCTCTGGGGCCAACGTCCTGACTTTC. Combining the CDR3 with reference TRBV28 and TRBJ2-6 gives the whole variable domain DVKVTQSSRYLVKRTGEKVFLECVQDMDHENMFWYRQDPGLGLRLIYFSYDVKMKEKGDIPEGYSVSREKKERFSLILESASTNQTSMYLCASLPGSSGANVLTFGAGSRLTVL.

The V gene is TRBV6-6, the J gene TRBJ1-1, with D possibly being TRBD1 (6 bases). This CDR3 has 15 residues. The germline V and J ends were trimmed by 6 bases and 3 bases, with 17 bases remaining between them. Germline lookup yields CDR1 MNHNY and CDR2 SVGAGI (reference sequence). The CDR3 bases are TGTGCCAGCAGAATATACAGGGATCCGCACACTGAAGCTTTCTTT. Translating it yields CASRIYRDPHTEAFF.

This clone showed up just once. The J gene is TRBJ2-1, the V gene TRBV19; tentative D call: TRBD2 (6 bases). CDR3 size: 16 residues. Germline CDR1 reads LNHDA; CDR2 reads SQIVND (reference sequence). V lost 2 bases and J lost 6, with 17 bases in between. The CDR3 loop reads CASSISASDLGNEQFF. The CDR3 DNA sequence: TGTGCCAGTAGTATATCAGCTAGCGACCTCGGCAATGAGCAGTTCTTC.